This record concerns one TCR beta chain sequence. Cohorts were determined from participant-reported clinical history. Per the original methods: Amplification of reference gene primers was used by the study to estimate nucleated cell counts. The table came from immunoSEQ multiplex PCR; TCRdb's copy has only in-frame clones and leaves some out. For V, J and clone size, that table is used; D and trimming come from the DNA. The table has 130,000 to 150,000 clones, roughly 80% seen once. The J segment lost 1 base and the V segment lost 6 bases, leaving 8 bases of the junction unmatched. The CDR3 loop spans 15 amino acids. The germline V gene has CDR1 SNHLY and CDR2 FYNNEI. The data stem from a study of blood T cell repertoires in COVID-19. Overall study: Specimens from acute and convalescent COVID-19 originated in the United States, Italy and Spain.

This sequence was found in a man aged 45 to 65 who had recovered from COVID-19. This chain links TRBV2 with TRBJ1-1, with 7 bases that match TRBD1. The specimen was PBMCs or T cells enriched from blood (not recorded which). The CDR3 DNA reads as TGTGCCAGCAGAGAAATGGGACAGAAGAACACTGAAGCTTTCTTT. Translation: CASREMGQKNTEAFF.